This T cell receptor (beta chain) was captured in a study of T cell responses to AZD1222 COVID-19 vaccine. Whole-study context: Doses given second, at about 4 or about 12 weeks, were pooled.

Libraries were prepared by immunoSEQ multiplex PCR; TCRdb keeps only in-frame clonotypes and omits some of them. The sample lists about 130,000 clones, about nine tenths occurring once. V lost 6 bases and J lost 7; bases outside the gene matches: 9. The CDR3 totals 13 residues. The germline CDR1 and CDR2 sequences are MNHEY and SMNVEV (reference sequence). Details on this clone: Its target is unknown.

Study-wide results and caveats: Seropositivity was recorded at baseline in only six AZD1222 recipients. The breadth and depth of Spike-specific TCRs increased once two AZD1222 doses had been given. Spike as a whole was targeted by vaccine-associated CD4 TCRs, dominant at 160-218 and 743-854.

The chain uses TRBV27 and TRBJ2-7, with 7 bases identical to TRBD1. The TCR comes from an adult in good health. Sequenced here: peripheral blood, sampled on day 0 of AZD1222 vaccination. The CDR3 DNA sequence: TGTGCCAGCAGCACAGGGGACCTCTTTGAGCAGTACTTC. It specifies CASSTGDLFEQYF.